One and the same sample provided the 16 T cell receptor beta chains below, sequenced in a study of chemoradiotherapy in HPV16-positive cancers. Measured with immunoSEQ multiplex PCR; TCRdb has only the in-frame clones, and not every one. This sample has over 9,000 clones; roughly 84% occur once, and the top ten carry 2% to 3%. The specimen was blood, collected from a patient who underwent chemoradiotherapy. Receptor source: a human donor with HPV-associated anogenital cancer.

The V gene is TRBV6-5, the J gene TRBJ2-3; 7 nucleotides agree with TRBD2. The CDR3 contains 16 residues. V trimming: 4 bases; J trimming: 3 bases; junction bases outside the gene matches: 10. Looked up from germline, CDR1 is MNHEY and CDR2 is SVGAGI. CDR3: CASSSMASGDTDTQYF. The CDR3 nucleotides read TGTGCCAGCAGTTCGATGGCTAGCGGCGATACAGATACGCAGTATTTT.

This chain connects TRBV27 to TRBJ2-1; 8 bases match TRBD2. Germline V CDR1 and CDR2: MNHEY, SMNVEV (reference sequence). J lost 7 bases, V lost 8 bases, and 10 bases had no gene match. The CDR3 totals 14 residues. CDR3 amino acids: CASGFPRGGNEQFF. CDR3 coding DNA: TGTGCCAGCGGATTCCCTCGGGGGGGTAATGAGCAGTTCTTC.

This clone has just a few counts. The chain carries TRBV18 and TRBJ2-7; D not certain. Per germline, CDR1 KGHSH and CDR2 LQKENI. The V end was cut by 4 bases, the J end by 1 base, with 8 bases between. This CDR3 has 13 amino acids. CDR3 coding DNA: TGTGCCAGCTCACAAGGAGAGTCCTACGAGCAGTACTTC. It codes for CASSQGESYEQYF.

The V gene is TRBV5-1, the J gene TRBJ2-1; the D gene could be TRBD1 or TRBD2 (5 bases each). Trimming removed 4 bases from V and 2 bases from J, with 19 bases in between. The CDR3 covers 17 residues. The germline CDR1 and CDR2 sequences are SGHRS and YFSETQ. Written as DNA, the CDR3 is TGCGCCAGCAGCACCTCCGGGGCTCCTTATCCCTACAATGAGCAGTTCTTC. Translation gives CASSTSGAPYPYNEQFF.

This clone was seen once. The chain combines TRBV28 with TRBJ1-2; tentatively, D is TRBD1 (6 bases). V lost 1 base, J lost 4 bases, and 7 bases lay in between. Germline assignment: CDR1 MDHEN and CDR2 SYDVKM. The CDR3 has 13 amino acids. The CDR3 reads CASSLSRGYGYTF. CDR3 in DNA: TGTGCCAGCAGTTTATCCAGGGGCTATGGCTACACCTTC.

This chain joins TRBV6-5 and TRBJ1-2; 7 bases map to TRBD1. Trimming took 2 bases from V and 4 from J; bases not matched to a gene: 7. Per germline, CDR1 MNHEY and CDR2 SVGAGI. The length of the CDR3 is 15 residues. The DNA for the CDR3 is TGTGCCAGCAGTTACCTCACCGGGACAGCCTATGGCTACACCTTC. Its protein is CASSYLTGTAYGYTF.

The chain couples TRBV2 to TRBJ2-3; D gene uncertain. Germline loops: CDR1 SNHLY, CDR2 FYNNEI. CDR3 length: 12 residues. V was pared by 8 bases and J by 0 bases, with 6 bases between. The CDR3 DNA is TGTGCCAGCGAGATTAGCACAGATACGCAGTATTTT. It codes for CASEISTDTQYF.

The V and J genes are TRBV6-6 and TRBJ1-2, with 7 bases fitting TRBD1. J was trimmed by 0 bases and V by 0 bases; bases with no gene match: 4. The CDR3 has 16 residues. Germline V gives CDR1 MNHNY, CDR2 SVGAGI (reference sequence). CDR3 sequence (DNA): TGTGCCAGCAGTTACTCCCGGGACAGCCCTAACTATGGCTACACCTTC. Translation gives CASSYSRDSPNYGYTF.

V is TRBV23-1 and J is TRBJ2-5, with 7 bases matching TRBD1. TRBV23-1 has ORF status, its function being uncertain. The length of the CDR3 is 14 residues. V dropped 5 bases and J dropped 1; count of bases not matched to a gene: 4. CDR3 residues: CASSSDRVQETQYF. For the CDR3, the DNA is TGCGCCAGCAGTTCCGACAGGGTCCAAGAGACCCAGTACTTC.

The genes are TRBV4-2 and TRBJ1-1; 8 bases align to TRBD1. The germline CDR1 and CDR2 sequences are LGHNA and YNFKEQ. V lost 3 bases and J lost 1; bases outside the gene matches: 4. The CDR3 is 15 residues long. CDR3 bases: TGTGCCAGCAGCCAGACAGGGGCCGCGAACACTGAAGCTTTCTTT. It specifies CASSQTGAANTEAFF.

V and J are TRBV7-2 and TRBJ1-2; 7 bases agree with TRBD1. There are 14 residues in the CDR3. The germline gives CDR1 SGHTA, CDR2 FQGNSA. V trimming: 2 bases; J trimming: 8 bases; junction bases outside the gene matches: 8. CDR3 in DNA: TGTGCCAGCAGCTTATTGTCAGGGGGGCAAGGCTACACCTTC. This translates into CASSLLSGGQGYTF.

The chain uses TRBV6-6 and TRBJ2-7; 9 bases match TRBD1. J gave up 4 bases and V 5 bases, and 6 bases lay outside the gene matches. CDR3 size: 14 residues. CDR1 and CDR2 from the germline V gene are MNHNY and SVGAGI (reference sequence). CDR3 bases: TGTGCCAGCAGTCGCGGACAGGGGAGGTACGAGCAGTACTTC. Its protein is CASSRGQGRYEQYF.

The CDR3 nucleotides read TGTGCCAGCAGTTCAGTGGCCACTGAAGCTTTCTTT. This encodes CASSSVATEAFF. The chain couples TRBV5-4 to TRBJ1-1; D not resolved. CDR1 and CDR2 (germline): SGHNT, YYREEE (reference sequence). This CDR3 has 12 residues. V lost 5 bases and J lost 4, with 9 bases in between.

This chain uses TRBV7-2 with TRBJ1-6; 8 nucleotides align to TRBD1. In germline, CDR1 is SGHTA, CDR2 FQGNSA. V shed 5 bases, J shed 8 bases, and the junction held 8 bases outside the gene matches. The CDR3 is 15 amino acids. As DNA, the CDR3 is TGTGCCAGCAGCATTCATGGACAGGGTTATTCACCCCTCCACTTT. Encoded protein: CASSIHGQGYSPLHF.

V is TRBV7-3 and J is TRBJ2-6; no reliable D call. Germline assignment: CDR1 SGHTA and CDR2 FQGTGA. Trimming removed 5 bases from V and 2 bases from J, with 4 bases in between. CDR3 length equals 13 residues. CDR3 DNA sequence: TGTGCCAGCAGCCCCCCTGGGGCCAACGTCCTGACTTTC. Translated: CASSPPGANVLTF.

The rearrangement uses TRBV9 and TRBJ2-3, with 10 bases lining up with TRBD2. The CDR3 sequence is 16 residues long. Germline loops: CDR1 SGDLS, CDR2 YYNGEE. J was trimmed by 2 bases and V by 4 bases; bases with no gene match: 7. CDR3 nucleotides: TGTGCCAGCAGCCCCGCTAGCGGGGGCAACACAGATACGCAGTATTTT. Translating gives CASSPASGGNTDTQYF.